Listed below are T cell receptor beta chains from one sample, sequenced in a study of blood T cell repertoires in COVID-19. Only in-frame clones appear in the TCRdb table, and some are missing; sequencing was by immunoSEQ multiplex PCR. This sample has 410,000 or so clones, with around nine tenths found just once. Sequenced input: peripheral blood. Receptors originate from a woman aged 40 to 55 with COVID-19, enrolled during active disease. Both conserved end residues are part of each CDR3. The order of the fields is V gene, clone size, D gene, J gene, CDR3 protein, CDR3 DNA. A D gene is named only where the DNA matches it firmly. Some rows mark clone size as missing; the rest say once, few, many or name a class of expanded clone.

v_call: TRBV5-1
clone_size: NA
d_call: NA
j_call: TRBJ2-2
cdr3_aa: CASSLVIKTGELFF
cdr3_nt: TGCGCCAGCAGCTTGGTTATTAAAACCGGGGAGCTGTTTTTT

v_call: TRBV19
clone_size: NA
d_call: TRBD1
j_call: TRBJ1-1
cdr3_aa: CATSDRGALNTEAFF
cdr3_nt: TGTGCCACCTCTGACAGGGGGGCTTTAAACACTGAAGCTTTCTTT

v_call: TRBV28
clone_size: few
d_call: NA
j_call: TRBJ1-2
cdr3_aa: CASRDNRGGAGYGYTF
cdr3_nt: TGTGCCAGCAGGGACAATAGGGGGGGCGCGGGCTATGGCTACACCTTC

v_call: TRBV7-8
clone_size: NA
d_call: NA
j_call: TRBJ2-6
cdr3_aa: CASRPTGRGGANVLTF
cdr3_nt: TGTGCCAGCAGACCGACCGGCCGGGGTGGGGCCAACGTCCTGACTTTC

v_call: TRBV5-1
clone_size: NA
d_call: NA
j_call: TRBJ2-3
cdr3_aa: CASRGATGLDTQYF
cdr3_nt: TGCGCCAGCAGGGGAGCGACCGGATTAGATACGCAGTATTTT

v_call: TRBV5-4
clone_size: few
d_call: TRBD1
j_call: TRBJ1-4
cdr3_aa: CASSSRTGKLFF
cdr3_nt: TGTGCCAGCAGCTCGCGGACAGGGAAACTGTTTTTT

v_call: TRBV6-2/TRBV6-3
clone_size: NA
d_call: NA
j_call: TRBJ1-1
cdr3_aa: CASSYSIGQLNTEAFF
cdr3_nt: TGTGCCAGCAGTTACTCGATTGGACAGCTGAACACTGAAGCTTTCTTT

v_call: TRBV29-1
clone_size: NA
d_call: TRBD1
j_call: TRBJ2-5
cdr3_aa: CSVGALGQGMAETQYF
cdr3_nt: TGCAGCGTTGGAGCGTTAGGACAGGGGATGGCGGAGACCCAGTACTTC

v_call: TRBV6-6
clone_size: NA
d_call: TRBD1
j_call: TRBJ2-4
cdr3_aa: CASSRTGENIQYF
cdr3_nt: TGTGCCAGCAGTCGGACAGGGGAAAACATTCAGTACTTC

v_call: TRBV7-8
clone_size: NA
d_call: NA
j_call: TRBJ2-5
cdr3_aa: CASSLALAASTRLETQYF
cdr3_nt: TGTGCCAGCAGCTTAGCGTTGGCGGCTAGCACAAGGTTGGAGACCCAGTACTTC

v_call: TRBV6-2/TRBV6-3
clone_size: NA
d_call: TRBD2
j_call: TRBJ2-2
cdr3_aa: CASSYVRAGGTGELFF
cdr3_nt: TGTGCCAGCAGTTACGTTAGGGCGGGAGGCACCGGGGAGCTGTTTTTT

v_call: TRBV19
clone_size: few
d_call: NA
j_call: TRBJ1-1
cdr3_aa: CASSIQQGTEAFF
cdr3_nt: TGTGCCAGTAGTATACAACAGGGTACTGAAGCTTTCTTT

v_call: TRBV19
clone_size: once
d_call: NA
j_call: TRBJ1-5
cdr3_aa: CASSIDLDQPQHF
cdr3_nt: TGTGCCAGTAGTATAGATTTAGATCAGCCCCAGCATTTT

v_call: TRBV19
clone_size: NA
d_call: TRBD1
j_call: TRBJ1-5
cdr3_aa: CASGQGAQPQHF
cdr3_nt: TGTGCCAGCGGACAGGGGGCACAGCCCCAGCATTTT

v_call: TRBV27
clone_size: NA
d_call: NA
j_call: TRBJ2-7
cdr3_aa: CASSLVSGTYEQYF
cdr3_nt: TGTGCCAGCAGTTTGGTTAGCGGTACCTACGAGCAGTACTTC

v_call: TRBV30
clone_size: NA
d_call: TRBD1
j_call: TRBJ2-7
cdr3_aa: CAWKFPPGQRAYEQYF
cdr3_nt: TGTGCCTGGAAATTCCCCCCGGGACAGAGAGCCTACGAGCAGTACTTC

v_call: TRBV9
clone_size: NA
d_call: NA
j_call: TRBJ1-2
cdr3_aa: CASSVEPGALPNYGYTF
cdr3_nt: TGTGCCAGCAGCGTAGAGCCAGGGGCCCTTCCTAACTATGGCTACACCTTC

v_call: TRBV28
clone_size: NA
d_call: NA
j_call: TRBJ1-5
cdr3_aa: CASKGDAGTKYQPQHF
cdr3_nt: TGTGCCAGCAAGGGAGACGCAGGGACAAAGTATCAGCCCCAGCATTTT

v_call: TRBV19
clone_size: NA
d_call: NA
j_call: TRBJ1-3
cdr3_aa: CASTRSPRGGNTIYF
cdr3_nt: TGTGCCAGTACCCGCTCCCCCCGGGGTGGAAACACCATATATTTT